Following are 17 T cell receptor beta chains from one sample sequenced in a study of shared clonotypes between healthy human individuals (TCRdb year 2020). CD8 naive samples were CD45RO-negative cells positively selected for CCR7, giving a CD45RA+CCR7+ population that excluded TemRA cells. Preparation of the library involved the immunoSEQ multiplex PCR assay. TCRdb stores this immuneACCESS table with in-frame sequences only. Part of the clones is absent; in the studies checked, under half of the shortfall reflects unresolved V genes, and no reason is known for the rest. The sample profile shows roughly 2.1 million clones; approximately 94% of them were found once. In total, the top ten clones hold under 2% of the sample. The specimen sequenced was naive CD8+ T cells from PBMCs. What this sample's cell subset or site label stands for: CD45RA+CCR7+. All receptors come from a man between 18 and 35 years old in good health. Some clones in this sample may be carry-over from other donors' samples.

The chain couples TRBV4-3 to TRBJ2-1; D is unresolved. V was shortened by 1 base and J by 10 bases, with 20 bases between the two germline ends. The CDR3 has 16 residues. Germline V gene lookup returns CDR1 LGHNA and CDR2 YSLEER. The CDR3 loop reads CASSQAWHGDYREQFF. DNA of the CDR3: TGCGCCAGCAGCCAAGCTTGGCATGGGGATTACAGAGAGCAGTTCTTC.

CDR3 nucleotide sequence: TGTGCTAGTGGTTTGGTAATGTGGCTAGCGGGAGGGCCTGCAGAGACCCAGTACTTC. Amino acids: CASGLVMWLAGGPAETQYF. The rearrangement links TRBV12-5 to TRBJ2-5; 12 nucleotides align to TRBD2. The CDR3 covers 19 residues. The germline CDR1 and CDR2 sequences are LGHNT and FRNRAP. Trimming took 0 bases from V and 4 from J; bases not matched to a gene: 12.

Turning to this clone: Additional DNA sequences in this sample encode the identical CDR3. The gene calls are TRBV6-5 and TRBJ1-1; TRBD1 might be the D (5 bases). CDR1 is MNHEY, CDR2 SVGAGI, per germline. Trimming took 2 bases from V and 8 from J, leaving 12 bases between them. CDR3 length equals 13 residues. CDR3 amino acids: CASSYGRGPEAFF. CDR3 nucleotide sequence: TGTGCCAGCAGTTACGGACGGGGACCCGAAGCTTTCTTT.

For the CDR3, the DNA is TGTGCCAGCAGGCCTGGCGGACCTTACGAGCAGTACTTC. It encodes CASRPGGPYEQYF. V gene TRBV28 combines with J gene TRBJ2-7, with D unclear. The CDR3 is 13 amino acids. V lost 6 bases and J lost 4, with 13 bases in between. The germline V gene encodes CDR1 MDHEN and CDR2 SYDVKM.

A remark on this clone: Other DNA sequences of this sample code for an identical CDR3. In nucleotides, the CDR3 is TGCGCCAGCAGCTTGGCCACGCTAGACTCCTACGAGCAGTACTTC. Residues: CASSLATLDSYEQYF. This chain joins TRBV5-1 and TRBJ2-7; D gene unclear. The CDR3 runs 15 residues. Trimming cost V 0 bases and J 0 bases, with 10 bases left between them. Germline CDR1 is SGHRS and CDR2 is YFSETQ.

This CDR3 reads CASSLYSEGTIYF. CDR3 DNA: TGTGCCAGCAGCCTCTACTCCGAGGGCACCATATATTTT. V is TRBV5-4 and J is TRBJ1-3; D gene unclear. Germline values: CDR1 SGHNT, CDR2 YYREEE (reference sequence). CDR3 length: 13 amino acids. Between the trimmed V and J ends, which lost 4 bases and 9 bases, there was a span of 14 bases.

The rearrangement joins TRBV27 to TRBJ2-2, with 11 bases fitting TRBD2. This CDR3 contains 21 residues. Losses at the gene ends were 3 bases for V and 1 base for J; bases not matched to a gene: 16. The V gene's germline CDR1 is MNHEY and CDR2 SMNVEV (reference sequence). CDR3 sequence reads: CASSFYPPGSGRARNTGELFF. In DNA form, the CDR3 reads TGTGCCAGCAGTTTCTACCCTCCCGGTAGCGGGAGGGCCAGGAACACCGGGGAGCTGTTTTTT.

V gene TRBV4-3 combines with J gene TRBJ1-4; D possibly corresponds to TRBD1 (6 bases). The CDR3 totals 14 residues. The V end was cut by 2 bases, the J end by 8 bases, with 12 bases between. Germline CDR1 reads LGHNA; CDR2 reads YSLEER. This CDR3 reads CASSQYRVGEKLFF. CDR3 bases: TGCGCCAGCAGCCAATACAGGGTGGGGGAAAAACTGTTTTTT.

This clone was seen a few times. The chain links TRBV5-1 to TRBJ2-7, with D perhaps given as TRBD1 or TRBD2 (7 bases each). V gave up 5 bases and J gave up 3 bases, with 15 bases separating them. Germline V lookup: CDR1 SGHRS, CDR2 YFSETQ. The CDR3 consists of 14 residues. CDR3 in DNA: TGCGCCAGCAGAAGCGGGACAGCGTTCTACGAGCAGTACTTC. Amino acid sequence: CASRSGTAFYEQYF.

This chain connects TRBV9 to TRBJ2-2; TRBD1 is a possible D gene (5 bases). V gave up 2 bases and J gave up 10 bases, with 9 bases separating them. The CDR3 extends over 12 amino acids. Germline V gene data show CDR1 as SGDLS and CDR2 as YYNGEE. The CDR3 DNA reads TGTGCCAGCAGCGTTGGGGCGAAGGAGCTGTTTTTT. This codes for CASSVGAKELFF. Combining the CDR3 with reference TRBV9 and TRBJ2-2 gives the whole variable domain DSGVTQTPKHLITATGQRVTLRCSPRSGDLSVYWYQQSLDQGLQFLIQYYNGEERAKGNILERFSAQQFPDLHSELNLSSLELGDSALYFCASSVGAKELFFGEGSRLTVL.

The rearrangement uses TRBV23-1 and TRBJ2-2; D is unclear. TRBV23-1 is reported as an ORF; its role is uncertain. The V and J ends lost 0 bases and 1 base respectively, with 6 bases between them. The CDR3 totals 15 residues. The CDR3 sequence: CASSQSDGNTGELFF. In nucleotides, the CDR3 is TGCGCCAGCAGTCAATCGGATGGGAACACCGGGGAGCTGTTTTTT.

Concerning this clone itself: This CDR3 is also generated by other DNA sequences in the sample. The V gene is TRBV28, the J gene TRBJ2-7; D is unclear. Per germline, CDR1 MDHEN and CDR2 SYDVKM. The CDR3 is made up of 13 amino acids. Between the trimmed V and J ends, which lost 4 bases and 2 bases, there was a span of 9 bases. CDR3: CASSWRGTYEQYF. The CDR3 nucleotides are TGTGCCAGCAGTTGGCGCGGAACCTACGAGCAGTACTTC.

CDR3 region: CASSPHGSSGVNEQFF. The CDR3, as DNA: TGTGCCAGCAGTCCCCACGGGAGCTCTGGTGTCAATGAGCAGTTCTTC. This sequence joins TRBV25-1 and TRBJ2-1; a possible D gene is TRBD2 (6 bases). With 5 bases removed from V and 6 bases from J, the gap between germline ends came to 20 bases. Germline CDR1 reads MGHDK; CDR2 reads SYGVNS. This CDR3 spans 16 amino acids. The entire variable domain, with the rest obtained from reference TRBV25-1 and TRBJ2-1, is as follows: EADIYQTPRYLVIGTGKKITLECSQTMGHDKMYWYQQDPGMELHLIHYSYGVNSTEKGDLSSESTVSRIRTEHFPLTLESARPSHTSQYLCASSPHGSSGVNEQFFGPGTRLTVL.

This clone has a single count. The chain uses TRBV11-2 and TRBJ2-1, with 7 bases that match TRBD2. CDR3 length equals 18 residues. CDR1 SGHAT and CDR2 FQNNGV come from the germline V gene. The V gene end was trimmed by 1 base and the J gene end by 7 bases; junction bases not matched to a gene: 16. The CDR3 bases are TGTGCCAGCAGCTTAGGGGGGGGGACCCCCCTACATAGGAATGAGCAGTTCTTC. Translating gives CASSLGGGTPLHRNEQFF.

J is TRBJ2-3 and V is TRBV5-5; weak D call: TRBD2 (6 bases). Per germline, CDR1 SGHKS and CDR2 YYEKEE (reference sequence). CDR3 length: 16 amino acids. V lost 0 bases to trimming and J lost 0 bases, with 11 bases between them. In nucleotides, the CDR3 is TGTGCCAGCAGCTTGGATCAGGGACTTAGCACAGATACGCAGTATTTT. This encodes CASSLDQGLSTDTQYF.

CDR3 DNA sequence: TGTGCCAGCAGTTTAACCCCCTCGACAGTATCCACTGAAGCTTTCTTT. Protein: CASSLTPSTVSTEAFF. V gene TRBV28 combines with J gene TRBJ1-1; the D gene is possibly TRBD1 (5 bases). CDR3 length equals 16 residues. Germline CDR1 reads MDHEN; CDR2 reads SYDVKM. Trimming took off 2 bases at V and 4 bases at J, with 17 bases between the two ends.

The chain employs TRBV7-9 and TRBJ2-5, with D unresolved. With 5 bases removed from V and 5 bases from J, the gap between germline ends came to 15 bases. The germline V gene encodes CDR1 SEHNR and CDR2 FQNEAQ (reference sequence). This CDR3 contains 14 residues. CDR3 nucleotides: TGTGCCAGCAGCCCTCCCCTAAGGCGGGAGACCCAGTACTTC. Translating gives CASSPPLRRETQYF.